In its sample, the clone carrying this T cell receptor (beta chain) was seen many times. Its antigen remains unknown. This entry belongs to a study of cytomegalovirus exposure and HLA in healthy donors. Points from the study as a whole: TCR beta chain V- and J-gene trimming was linked, in a later analysis, to a missense variant in DCLRE1C. Among the sequence variants, a highly shared cluster was likely an artifact of sequencing. Many donors carried some public TCRs, although rarity characterized most TCR sequences.

PCR involved 60 Vbeta and 13 Jbeta primers. TCRdb keeps only in-frame clones here, not all; method: immunoSEQ multiplex PCR. The sample carries about 130,000 clones, 55% to 75% recorded once. The study sampled nominally healthy donors, though unrecorded immune exposures were likely. Input material: PBMCs. The TCR comes from a human donor in good health.

The CDR3 loop reads CASSYGTGGSYEQYF. CDR3 nucleotides: TGTGCCAGCAGTTACGGGACAGGGGGCTCCTACGAGCAGTACTTC. The rearrangement joins TRBV6-5 to TRBJ2-7, with TRBD1 matching 11 bases. This CDR3 has 15 residues. Germline V lookup: CDR1 MNHEY, CDR2 SVGAGI. V shed 2 bases and J 0 bases; nucleotides not matched to a gene: 0.